The clone carrying this TCR beta chain was observed a handful of times. The data were taken from a study of T-cell memory formation after mild COVID-19. The CDR3 length is 13 residues. Germline values: CDR1 SGHTA, CDR2 FQGNSA. Deletions cut 5 bases from V and 9 bases from J, with 14 bases between. TCRdb independently ran MiXCR on the 5' RACE reads; one entry per CDR3 protein. Seen here are just over 300,000 distinct CDR3 sequences, around 19% observed once, and the top ten hold approximately 21%. The chain recombines TRBV7-2 with TRBJ2-1; TRBD1 might be the D (5 bases). This receptor was taken from a man between 18 and 35 years old who had mild COVID-19 (a few samples of this study predate the infection). Cell type and time point are not known. What was sequenced was PBMCs or a T cell subset sorted from them (not recorded which). As DNA, the CDR3 is TGTGCCAGCAGCCCAGGGATGCTGGGTGAGCAGTTCTTC. Its protein is CASSPGMLGEQFF.